Below, 15 T cell receptor beta chains from the same sample are listed, as sequenced in a study of blood T cell repertoires in COVID-19. Libraries were prepared by immunoSEQ multiplex PCR; TCRdb keeps only in-frame clonotypes and omits some of them. This repertoire shows over 110,000 clones, 88% found once; its top ten account for 1.5% to 2%. The sample consisted of peripheral blood. The receptors stem from a woman between 45 and 60 years old with acute or convalescent COVID-19.

The V gene is TRBV19, the J gene TRBJ2-7; 8 nucleotides agree with TRBD1. The CDR3 spans 13 residues. The germline gives CDR1 LNHDA, CDR2 SQIVND (reference sequence). The junction had 5 bases not matched to a gene; V was cut back by 3 bases and J by 7 bases. Here the CDR3 DNA reads TGTGCCAGTAGTATCCAGGGGGCGGTTGAGCAGTACTTC. It encodes CASSIQGAVEQYF.

As concerns this clone: An end of the junction does not agree with germline; a read error may underlie this. Other DNA sequences in the same sample also yield this CDR3. The chain carries TRBV19 and TRBJ2-5, with 7 bases lining up with TRBD1. This CDR3 is 15 amino acids long. Germline V gene sequence: CDR1 LNHDA, CDR2 SQIVND (reference sequence). The CDR3 nucleotides are TGTGCCAGTAGTATTATGGACAGGAGCCAAGAGACTCAGTACTTC. Translated: CASSIMDRSQETQYF. Together with reference TRBV19 and TRBJ2-5, the CDR3 gives the full variable domain: DGGITQSPKYLFRKEGQNVTLSCEQNLNHDAMYWYRQDPGQGLRLIYYSQIVNDFQKGDIAEGYSVSREKKESFPLTVTSAQKNPTAFYLCASSIMDRSQETQYFGPGTRLLVL.

This sequence joins TRBV7-9 and TRBJ1-2, with a weak D call TRBD1 (5 bases). The CDR3 is made up of 13 amino acids. Trimming cost V 7 bases and J 2 bases, with 11 bases left between them. Germline CDR1 is SEHNR and CDR2 is FQNEAQ (reference sequence). CDR3 amino acids: CASNLDTNYGYTF. The CDR3, as DNA: TGTGCCAGCAACCTGGACACCAACTATGGCTACACCTTC.

This clone showed up just once. J is TRBJ1-2 and V is TRBV9, with 7 bases that match TRBD1. V trimming: 4 bases; J trimming: 1 base; junction bases outside the gene matches: 7. Germline CDR1 and CDR2: SGDLS and YYNGEE. The CDR3 loop spans 15 amino acids. The CDR3 region is CASSPGTAVNYGYTF. The CDR3, as DNA: TGTGCCAGCAGCCCCGGGACAGCTGTTAACTATGGCTACACCTTC.

CDR3 sequence reads: CASSVGLSNQPQHF. CDR3 sequence (DNA): TGTGCCAGCTCAGTCGGACTCTCCAACCAGCCCCAGCATTTT. This chain joins TRBV18 and TRBJ1-5; no definite D call. Germline CDR1 reads KGHSH; CDR2 reads LQKENI. The V and J ends lost 5 bases and 7 bases respectively, with 15 bases between them. CDR3 length: 14 amino acids.

Points on this clone: The sample contains more than one DNA sequence encoding this CDR3. The chain has TRBV11-3 and TRBJ2-2, with D possibly matching TRBD2 (7 bases). Germline V gene lookup returns CDR1 SGHNT and CDR2 YENEEA. The CDR3 covers 15 residues. The germline V and J ends were trimmed by 0 bases and 4 bases, with 9 bases remaining between them. CDR3 in amino acids: CASSLEGGLTGELFF. The CDR3, as DNA: TGTGCCAGCAGCTTAGAGGGGGGGCTCACCGGGGAGCTGTTTTTT.

The J gene is TRBJ2-1, the V gene TRBV18; 9 bases fit TRBD2. Germline CDR1 is KGHSH and CDR2 is LQKENI. The CDR3 spans 17 residues. With V trimmed by 2 bases and J by 5 bases, 10 bases remained unmatched. CDR3 amino acids: CASSPTLAGVRNNEQFF. Here the CDR3 DNA reads TGTGCCAGCTCACCAACTTTAGCGGGAGTGAGGAACAATGAGCAGTTCTTC.

This chain connects TRBV6-5 to TRBJ2-7, with 9 bases fitting TRBD1. V lost 0 bases to trimming and J lost 3 bases; unmatched junction nucleotides: 6. The CDR3 runs 16 residues. CDR1 is MNHEY, CDR2 SVGAGI, per germline. This CDR3 reads CASSYSLGTGFYEQYF. The CDR3 nucleotides are TGTGCCAGCAGTTACTCACTGGGGACAGGGTTCTACGAGCAGTACTTC.

This chain connects TRBV27 to TRBJ2-3; TRBD2 agrees at 9 bases. Unmatched junction bases numbered 4, after V lost 7 bases and J lost 2 bases. Looked up from germline, CDR1 is MNHEY and CDR2 is SMNVEV (reference sequence). The CDR3 sequence is 14 residues long. The CDR3 nucleotides read TGTGCCAGCAATAGCGGGGGTCTCACAGATACGCAGTATTTT. Amino acid sequence: CASNSGGLTDTQYF.

The genes are TRBV10-3 and TRBJ1-2; TRBD1 is a possible D gene (6 bases). CDR3 length: 14 residues. Deletions cut 6 bases from V and 6 bases from J, with 17 bases between. Germline loops: CDR1 ENHRY, CDR2 SYGVKD. The CDR3 coding sequence is TGTGCCATCAGCCAAACAGGGTTGCGGGATGGCTACACCTTC. Translated, it gives CAISQTGLRDGYTF.

This rearrangement joins TRBV13 to TRBJ1-2; 8 bases match TRBD1. Germline V CDR1 and CDR2: PRHDT, FYEKMQ (reference sequence). With 0 bases clipped from V and 3 bases from J, the junction kept 0 bases outside the gene matches. The CDR3 extends over 14 amino acids. CDR3 sequence (DNA): TGTGCCAGCAGCTTAGGGACAGGGGACTATGGCTACACCTTC. As protein: CASSLGTGDYGYTF.

The CDR3: CASSRSTSGFNNEQFF. CDR3 sequence (DNA): TGCGCCAGCAGCCGCTCGACTAGCGGGTTCAACAATGAGCAGTTCTTC. This sequence joins TRBV4-1 and TRBJ2-1; TRBD2 matches at 10 bases. CDR3 length equals 16 residues. V lost 4 bases and J lost 5; bases outside the gene matches: 8. Germline CDR1 reads MGHRA; CDR2 reads YSYEKL.

V gene TRBV6-6 combines with J gene TRBJ1-2; D remains unclear. V was shortened by 0 bases and J by 6 bases, with 14 bases between the two germline ends. This CDR3 spans 15 amino acids. Germline CDR1 reads MNHNY; CDR2 reads SVGAGI (reference sequence). The CDR3 nucleotides read TGTGCCAGCAGTTACTCGGCAGGAAGTCTTGATGGCTACACCTTC. Its translation is CASSYSAGSLDGYTF.

The chain couples TRBV3-1 (or the pseudogene TRBV3-2) to TRBJ1-2; 9 nucleotides match TRBD1. The junction had 13 bases not matched to a gene; V was cut back by 4 bases and J by 4 bases. Germline V gene lookup returns CDR1 LGHDT and CDR2 YNNKEL (reference sequence). CDR3 length: 17 residues. CDR3 bases: TGTGCCAGCAGCCCGGACGTCTGGACAGGGGAGGTCTATGGCTACACCTTC. Its protein is CASSPDVWTGEVYGYTF.

The chain combines TRBV6-1 with TRBJ2-5, with D possibly being TRBD2 (5 bases). The V gene's germline CDR1 is MNHNS and CDR2 SASEGT. Deletions cut 2 bases from V and 5 bases from J, with 12 bases between. The CDR3 runs to 14 residues. As DNA, the CDR3 is TGTGCCAGCAGTGAATTGGAGGCATCTGAGACCCAGTACTTC. This codes for CASSELEASETQYF.